The clone carrying this T cell receptor beta chain showed up many times. Its antigen is undetermined. Sequenced by immunoSEQ multiplex PCR; TCRdb stores in-frame clones only, minus some. Altogether tens of thousands of clones were found in the sample, and no singletons occur. Both groups were predominantly of Caucasian heritage. This entry is derived from a study of T cell clonality in common variable immunodeficiency. General study points: CVID subjects had higher TCRbeta clonality than healthy controls, most marked in about a third.

This sequence was found in a person between 18 and 75 years old in good health. Sequencing used peripheral blood mononuclear cells.

The CDR3 loop is CAGTDYTDTQYF. CDR3 DNA (partial): TGTGCCGGAACAGATTATACAGATACG. V and J are TRBV30 and TRBJ2-3, with no clear D. The read halts 3 residues ahead of the CDR3 end, with the missing end drawn from the germline J gene. Germline values: CDR1 GTSNPN, CDR2 SVGIG (reference sequence). V lost 8 bases to trimming and J lost 3 bases, with 12 bases between them. CDR3 length: 12 amino acids.